The clone carrying this T cell receptor (beta chain) was detected a few times. Its antigen is unidentified. This sample was included in a study of T-cell memory formation after mild COVID-19. Points from the study as a whole: Clones contracting across day 15 to 85 had a balanced CD4/CD8 profile; later expanding clones leaned CD4+. Pre-infection memory already had some responding clones, implying cross-reactive memory joined.

Barcoded TCR alpha and TCR beta cDNA libraries with UMIs came from 5'RACE using constant-segment primers. TCRdb used MiXCR to reprocess the 5' RACE reads, holding one entry per CDR3 protein. The sample lists 270,000 or so distinct CDR3 sequences; more than 15% were seen once. CDR1 and CDR2 (germline): SQVTM, ANQGSEA. V lost 7 bases and J 4 bases, leaving 10 bases between the germline ends. This CDR3 contains 12 residues. The TCR comes from a man between 18 and 29 years old who had mild COVID-19 (a few samples of this study predate the infection). Cell type and time point are not known. The rearrangement joins TRBV29-1 to TRBJ1-4; D is ambiguous. Sequenced: PBMCs or a T cell subset sorted from them (not recorded which). CDR3: CSAYKDNEKLFF. The CDR3 bases are TGCAGCGCCTATAAGGATAATGAAAAACTGTTTTTT.